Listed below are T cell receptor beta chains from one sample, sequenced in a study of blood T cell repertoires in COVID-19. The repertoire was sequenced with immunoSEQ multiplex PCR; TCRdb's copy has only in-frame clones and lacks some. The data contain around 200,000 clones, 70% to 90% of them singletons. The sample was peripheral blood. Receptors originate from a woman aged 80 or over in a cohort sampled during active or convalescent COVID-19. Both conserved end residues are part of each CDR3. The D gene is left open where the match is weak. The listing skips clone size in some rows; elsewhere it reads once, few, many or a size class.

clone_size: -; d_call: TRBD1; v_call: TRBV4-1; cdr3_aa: CASSHTGGSYNEQFF
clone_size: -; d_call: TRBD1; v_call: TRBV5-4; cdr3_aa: CASSLRGLVTQYF
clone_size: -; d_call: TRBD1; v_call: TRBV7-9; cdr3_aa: CASSAGQGGDSPLHF
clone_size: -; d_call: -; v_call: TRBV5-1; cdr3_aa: CASSLAGTTRLYGYTF
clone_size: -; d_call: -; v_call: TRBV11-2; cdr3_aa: CASSLQGTVYNEQFF
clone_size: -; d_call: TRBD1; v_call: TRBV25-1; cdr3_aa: CASSAGQGDFTGELFF
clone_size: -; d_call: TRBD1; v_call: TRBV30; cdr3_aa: CAWSVVGDSSYEQYF
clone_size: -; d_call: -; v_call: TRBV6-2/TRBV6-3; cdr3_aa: CASSKMGPRETQYF
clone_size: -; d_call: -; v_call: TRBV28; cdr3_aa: CASRGKTPGRGQRYSNQPQHF
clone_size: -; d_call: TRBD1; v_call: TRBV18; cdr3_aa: CASSLRDRGFFEQYF
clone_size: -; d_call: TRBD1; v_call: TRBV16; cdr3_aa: CASSHFQGAAGEKLFF
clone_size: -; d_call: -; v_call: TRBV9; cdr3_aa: CASSVVLSGNTEAFF
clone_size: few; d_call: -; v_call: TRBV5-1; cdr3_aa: CASSLFREPTEAFF
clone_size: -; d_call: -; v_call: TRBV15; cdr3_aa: CATRGESSTDTQYF
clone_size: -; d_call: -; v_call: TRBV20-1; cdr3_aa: CSASTGFFGTEAFF
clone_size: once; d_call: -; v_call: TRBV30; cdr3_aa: CAWMGVGGRGNYGYTF
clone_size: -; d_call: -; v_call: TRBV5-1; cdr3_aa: CASSLSATNTGELFF
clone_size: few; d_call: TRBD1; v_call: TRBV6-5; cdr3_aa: CASRPGQGYEKLFF
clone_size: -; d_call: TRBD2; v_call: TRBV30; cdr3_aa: CAWSGRTNTGELFF
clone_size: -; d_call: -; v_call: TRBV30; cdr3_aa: CAWSVPRLFSSNQPQHF
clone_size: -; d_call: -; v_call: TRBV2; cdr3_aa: CASSRTAGSLYNEQFF
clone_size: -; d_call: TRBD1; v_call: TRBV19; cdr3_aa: CASRWTGVNTGELFF
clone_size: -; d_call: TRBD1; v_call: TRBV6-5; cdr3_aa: CASSSYVGQQNYGYTF
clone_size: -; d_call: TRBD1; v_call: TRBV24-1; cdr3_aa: CATSDPGQGDNEQFF
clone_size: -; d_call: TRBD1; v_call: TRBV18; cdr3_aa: CASSSIGTVLSGELFF
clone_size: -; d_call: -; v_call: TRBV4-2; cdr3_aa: CASSQENGADTQYF
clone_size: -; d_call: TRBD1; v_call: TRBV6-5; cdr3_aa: CASSPGQGQGDTQYF
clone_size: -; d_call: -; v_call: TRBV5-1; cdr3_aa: CASSLARQETQYF
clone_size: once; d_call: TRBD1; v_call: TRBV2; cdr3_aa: CATPFWTGGDPRFYYGYTF
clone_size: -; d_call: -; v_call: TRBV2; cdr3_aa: CASSPSRGEQYF
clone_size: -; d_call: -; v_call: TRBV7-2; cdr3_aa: CASSFNLRETQYF
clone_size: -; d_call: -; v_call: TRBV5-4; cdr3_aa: CASSLRSNEQFF